This entry features one T cell receptor beta chain sequence. This sample is part of a study of blood T cells in healthy people across ages. Around 10 milliliters of peripheral blood were drawn from each donor. The authors ran a second PCR of roughly 7 to 11 cycles using a sample-barcoded 5' primer and a J-beta primer mix. Using its own MiXCR run on the 5' RACE reads, TCRdb lists one record per CDR3 protein. The sample consists of about 810,000 distinct CDR3 sequences, 35% to 40% of them appearing once. Germline V gene lookup returns CDR1 SGHTA and CDR2 FQGTGA. With 0 bases removed from V and 2 bases from J, the gap between germline ends came to 14 bases. This CDR3 region has 18 residues.

This TCR was sampled from a man aged 18 to 35 in good health. This chain connects TRBV7-3 to TRBJ2-6; weak D call: TRBD1 (6 bases). Sequencing input: blood. DNA for the CDR3: TGTGCCAGCAGCTTAACAGGGGCAGGGGTAGCTGGGGCCAACGTCCTGACTTTC. It specifies CASSLTGAGVAGANVLTF.